The source of this T cell receptor beta chain is a study of blood T cell repertoires in COVID-19. At the level of the study: From T cells, B-cell-depleted T cells, or PBMCs came the material, which was cDNA or gDNA.

The table came from immunoSEQ multiplex PCR; TCRdb's copy has only in-frame clones and leaves some out. Of roughly 280,000 clones listed, 84% are singletons. Germline V gives CDR1 KGHSH, CDR2 LQKENI. Trimming cost V 4 bases and J 0 bases, with 4 bases left between them. CDR3 length equals 14 residues. The V gene is TRBV18, the J gene TRBJ2-6; D call uncertain. The sequence was obtained from a man aged 55 to 70 with acute or convalescent COVID-19. Source material: peripheral blood. The CDR3 bases are TGTGCCAGCTCACGCTACTCTGGGGCCAACGTCCTGACTTTC. It yields the protein CASSRYSGANVLTF.